The 28 T cell receptor beta chains reported below all come from one sample, sequenced in a study of preoperative IRX-2 immunotherapy in early breast cancer. Documented treatment: preoperative locoregional IRX-2 cytokine immunotherapy. Produced via immunoSEQ multiplex PCR; TCRdb's table is partial and in-frame only. The data show under 40,000 clones, with more than 90% seen just once and approximately 6.5% held by the top ten. This material was collected from a patient treated with IRX-2 immunotherapy. The source is a human donor with breast cancer.

V is TRBV6-1 and J is TRBJ2-1; 7 bases line up with TRBD2. The CDR3 length is 15 residues. The germline V gene has CDR1 MNHNS and CDR2 SASEGT. V was clipped by 2 bases and J by 6 bases; unmatched bases: 7. CDR3 nucleotides: TGTGCCAGCAGTGAAAGGGCGGGGGACTTCAATGAGCAGTTCTTC. Residues: CASSERAGDFNEQFF.

The genes are TRBV7-9 and TRBJ2-3; D gene ambiguous. The germline CDR1 and CDR2 sequences are SEHNR and FQNEAQ (reference sequence). The V end was cut by 5 bases, the J end by 10 bases, with 16 bases between. The CDR3 sequence is 13 residues long. CDR3 in DNA: TGTGCCAGCAGCCTCCCTCGTGAGGCCCCGCAGTATTTT. Residues: CASSLPREAPQYF.

The chain has TRBV2 and TRBJ1-6; perhaps TRBD1 as D (5 bases). The germline V gene has CDR1 SNHLY and CDR2 FYNNEI. V was clipped by 4 bases and J by 8 bases, with 12 bases between them. The CDR3 spans 14 residues. CDR3 bases: TGTGCCAGCAGTGTCAGGAGGGGCTATTCACCCCTCCACTTT. Translation: CASSVRRGYSPLHF.

The gene calls are TRBV7-2 and TRBJ2-5; no definite D call. V gave up 4 bases and J gave up 5 bases, with 14 bases separating them. CDR3 length equals 14 residues. Germline V gene lookup returns CDR1 SGHTA and CDR2 FQGNSA. CDR3 DNA sequence: TGTGCCAGCAGCTATGAGTGGGTTCACGAGACCCAGTACTTC. Its protein is CASSYEWVHETQYF.

The rearrangement joins TRBV7-6 to TRBJ2-7; 8 bases are a match to TRBD1. V dropped 1 base and J dropped 3; count of bases not matched to a gene: 2. Per the germline V gene, CDR1 is SGHVS and CDR2 is FNYEAQ. This CDR3 is 14 amino acids long. CDR3 amino acids: CASSLEGTGYEQYF. The CDR3 DNA follows: TGTGCCAGCAGCTTAGAGGGGACAGGCTACGAGCAGTACTTC. Variable domain in full (rest from reference TRBV7-6 and TRBJ2-7): GAGVSQSPRYKVTKRGQDVALRCDPISGHVSLYWYRQALGQGPEFLTYFNYEAQQDKSGLPNDRFSAERPEGSISTLTIQRTEQRDSAMYRCASSLEGTGYEQYFGPGTRLTVT.

The V gene is TRBV7-6, the J gene TRBJ1-2; TRBD1 is a possible D gene (5 bases). The CDR3 runs to 13 residues. V lost 1 base and J 7 bases, leaving 10 bases between the germline ends. Germline CDR1 reads SGHVS; CDR2 reads FNYEAQ. The CDR3 here is CASSLEPGTGYTF. Here the CDR3 DNA reads TGTGCCAGCAGCTTAGAGCCAGGGACTGGCTACACCTTC.

The V gene is TRBV5-1, the J gene TRBJ1-3; 7 nucleotides match TRBD1. Germline CDR1 reads SGHRS; CDR2 reads YFSETQ. V was pared by 0 bases and J by 4 bases, with 4 bases of the junction left unmatched. This CDR3 is built from 15 residues. In DNA, the CDR3 is TGCGCCAGCAGCTTGGTATCGGGACAGGGAAACACCATATATTTT. Translating gives CASSLVSGQGNTIYF. Looking up the rest from reference TRBV5-1 and TRBJ1-3 gives the full variable domain: KAGVTQTPRYLIKTRGQQVTLSCSPISGHRSVSWYQQTPGQGLQFLFEYFSETQRNKGNFPGRFSGRQFSNSRSEMNVSTLELGDSALYLCASSLVSGQGNTIYFGEGSWLTVV.

The chain has TRBV15 and TRBJ2-7; TRBD2 might be the D (6 bases). Looked up from germline, CDR1 is LNHNV and CDR2 is YYDKDF (reference sequence). CDR3 size: 12 residues. The germline V and J ends were trimmed by 5 bases and 4 bases, with 9 bases remaining between them. CDR3 loop: CATSPRGYEQYF. DNA for the CDR3: TGTGCCACCAGCCCTCGGGGGTACGAGCAGTACTTC. Filled out from reference TRBV15 and TRBJ2-7, the complete variable domain reads DAMVIQNPRYQVTQFGKPVTLSCSQTLNHNVMYWYQQKSSQAPKLLFHYYDKDFNNEADTPDNFQSRRPNTSFCFLDIRSPGLGDTAMYLCATSPRGYEQYFGPGTRLTVT.

The V gene is TRBV7-9, the J gene TRBJ1-5; D is perhaps TRBD1 (5 bases). CDR1 and CDR2 (germline): SEHNR, FQNEAQ (reference sequence). This CDR3 has 14 amino acids. V was clipped by 6 bases and J by 5 bases, with 14 bases between them. The CDR3 loop reads CASSRWDLYQPQHF. DNA of the CDR3: TGTGCCAGCAGTCGATGGGACTTGTATCAGCCCCAGCATTTT.

The J gene is TRBJ1-5, the V gene TRBV27, with 7 nucleotides matching TRBD1. This CDR3 has 15 residues. V dropped 5 bases and J dropped 7; count of bases not matched to a gene: 11. Germline V gene sequence: CDR1 MNHEY, CDR2 SMNVEV (reference sequence). The CDR3 bases are TGTGCCAGCAGTCAGTTCACAGGGGAGGAACAGCCCCAGCATTTT. It is translated as CASSQFTGEEQPQHF.

The V call is TRBV2, the J call TRBJ1-3; D gene ambiguous. This CDR3 comprises 13 residues. V lost 9 bases and J lost 4, with 13 bases in between. Germline CDR1 is SNHLY and CDR2 is FYNNEI. CDR3 sequence (DNA): TGTGCCAGATACGCCCCCGGGGGAAACACCATATATTTT. Residues: CARYAPGGNTIYF.

This chain joins TRBV9 and TRBJ2-3; 7 nucleotides line up with TRBD1. The germline gives CDR1 SGDLS, CDR2 YYNGEE. J lost 0 bases, V lost 6 bases, and 7 bases had no gene match. The CDR3 has 15 amino acids. CDR3 nucleotides: TGTGCCAGCAACACCCCGACAGGGAGCACAGATACGCAGTATTTT. It is translated as CASNTPTGSTDTQYF.

V is TRBV18 and J is TRBJ1-5; 11 bases align to TRBD1. J was trimmed by 7 bases and V by 3 bases; bases with no gene match: 5. The CDR3 is made up of 15 amino acids. CDR1 and CDR2 (germline): KGHSH, LQKENI. The CDR3: CASSPGTGGQQPQHF. The CDR3 DNA is TGTGCCAGCTCACCGGGGACAGGGGGTCAGCAGCCCCAGCATTTT.

The chain couples TRBV4-2 to TRBJ2-1, with 11 nucleotides matching TRBD2. The CDR3 extends over 17 amino acids. J was trimmed by 1 base and V by 4 bases; bases with no gene match: 6. CDR1 is LGHNA and CDR2 is YNFKEQ in the germline V gene. The CDR3 DNA is TGTGCCAGCAGCCCTTTGACTAGCGGGACATCCTACAATGAGCAGTTCTTC. Its protein product is CASSPLTSGTSYNEQFF.

This clone was detected a few times. The chain combines TRBV5-1 with TRBJ1-2, with D perhaps TRBD1 (5 bases). From germline, CDR1 is SGHRS and CDR2 YFSETQ. V shed 0 bases and J shed 4 bases, with 13 bases lying between them. This CDR3 is built from 15 residues. The CDR3 is CASSLGQPGIYGYTF. In DNA form, the CDR3 reads TGCGCCAGCAGCTTGGGACAGCCAGGTATCTATGGCTACACCTTC.

This chain uses TRBV19 with TRBJ2-1; D is uncertain. Germline lookup yields CDR1 LNHDA and CDR2 SQIVND (reference sequence). V gave up 5 bases and J gave up 2 bases, with 7 bases separating them. This CDR3 contains 13 residues. CDR3 DNA: TGTGCCAGTAGTCTAGGAACCTACAATGAGCAGTTCTTC. Encoded protein: CASSLGTYNEQFF.

The rearrangement joins TRBV5-4 to TRBJ1-2, with 10 bases aligning to TRBD1. CDR1 is SGHNT and CDR2 is YYREEE in the germline V gene (reference sequence). The CDR3 spans 18 residues. The V and J ends lost 3 bases and 0 bases, in that order; junction bases with no gene match: 11. Here the CDR3 reads CASSSGQGLGRSNYGYTF. CDR3 nucleotide sequence: TGTGCCAGCAGCTCGGGACAGGGGCTCGGTCGGTCTAACTATGGCTACACCTTC.

V gene TRBV5-4 combines with J gene TRBJ2-1; D gene ambiguous. The CDR3 has 15 residues. Germline CDR1 is SGHNT and CDR2 is YYREEE (reference sequence). V lost 1 base and J lost 0, with 8 bases in between. The CDR3 here is CASSLPQPSYNEQFF. The DNA for the CDR3 is TGTGCCAGCAGCTTGCCGCAGCCCTCCTACAATGAGCAGTTCTTC.

The genes are TRBV28 and TRBJ1-2, with 10 bases matching TRBD1. CDR1 MDHEN and CDR2 SYDVKM come from the germline V gene. The CDR3 spans 15 residues. Germline trimming cut 5 bases from V and 8 bases from J; bases unmatched to any gene: 11. The CDR3 bases are TGTGCCAGCAGTCCAGGGCCGACAGGGGGCAGGGGCTACACCTTC. It translates to CASSPGPTGGRGYTF.

This clone was observed once. The V gene is TRBV5-6, the J gene TRBJ2-4; 11 positions agree with TRBD1. V lost 3 bases to trimming and J lost 7 bases; unmatched junction nucleotides: 3. Germline loops: CDR1 SGHDT, CDR2 YYEEEE. CDR3 length: 14 residues. The CDR3 reads CASSYGQGANIQYF. The CDR3, as DNA: TGTGCCAGCAGCTACGGACAGGGGGCGAACATTCAGTACTTC.

The V and J genes are TRBV6-5 and TRBJ1-2, with D unclear. The germline gives CDR1 MNHEY, CDR2 SVGAGI. V dropped 6 bases and J dropped 0 bases, with 8 bases sitting between them. The CDR3 has 13 residues. The DNA for the CDR3 is TGTGCCAGCAGGGAGGATTCTAACTATGGCTACACCTTC. Protein: CASREDSNYGYTF.

This clone was counted once. The V gene is TRBV5-6, the J gene TRBJ1-6; D ambiguous. Between the trimmed V and J ends, which lost 6 bases and 0 bases, there was a span of 13 bases. Germline V gives CDR1 SGHDT, CDR2 YYEEEE. The CDR3 contains 16 residues. Here the CDR3 reads CASTRVGSSYNSPLHF. The CDR3 DNA reads TGTGCCAGCACCCGAGTGGGGAGCTCCTATAATTCACCCCTCCACTTT.

The CDR3 bases are TGTGCCAGCAGCCCCGCCCGAGAGACCCAGTACTTC. As protein: CASSPARETQYF. The chain couples TRBV14 to TRBJ2-5, with no clear D. Germline loops: CDR1 SGHDN, CDR2 FVKESK. Trimming left V 4 bases short and J 4 bases short, with 7 bases between. This CDR3 is 12 amino acids long. The complete variable domain, with remaining parts taken from reference TRBV14 and TRBJ2-5, reads EAGVTQFPSHSVIEKGQTVTLRCDPISGHDNLYWYRRVMGKEIKFLLHFVKESKQDESGMPNNRFLAERTGGTYSTLKVQPAELEDSGVYFCASSPARETQYFGPGTRLLVL.

The V gene is TRBV6-5, the J gene TRBJ2-7, with no clear D. V was shortened by 8 bases and J by 0 bases, with 14 bases between the two germline ends. The germline CDR1 and CDR2 sequences are MNHEY and SVGAGI. The CDR3 is made up of 14 amino acids. CDR3 sequence: CASSRSSPSYEQYF. DNA of the CDR3: TGTGCCAGCTCGCGATCCTCCCCCTCCTACGAGCAGTACTTC.

The rearrangement joins TRBV5-4 to TRBJ1-4, with D perhaps matching TRBD1 (5 bases). V shed 4 bases and J shed 8 bases, with 18 bases lying between them. The V gene's germline CDR1 is SGHNT and CDR2 YYREEE (reference sequence). This CDR3 comprises 15 residues. The CDR3 DNA sequence: TGTGCCAGCAGCCCATTCGGAGGGGAAAGGGAAAAACTGTTTTTT. Translating it yields CASSPFGGEREKLFF.

This rearrangement joins TRBV7-3 to TRBJ2-7; TRBD2 matches 12 bases. This CDR3 has 15 amino acids. Germline-derived CDR1 and CDR2 are SGHTA and FQGTGA. With V trimmed by 6 bases and J by 0 bases, 3 bases remained unmatched. For the CDR3, the DNA is TGTGCCAGCAGTCCTAGCGGGGGGGCCTCCTACGAGCAGTACTTC. Translating it yields CASSPSGGASYEQYF.

The chain has TRBV5-6 and TRBJ1-1; TRBD1 is a possible D gene (6 bases). V gave up 3 bases and J gave up 3 bases, with 12 bases separating them. Per germline, CDR1 SGHDT and CDR2 YYEEEE. This CDR3 region has 14 residues. CDR3 nucleotide sequence: TGTGCCAGCAGCTGGGGCGACAGGTACACTGAAGCTTTCTTT. It translates to CASSWGDRYTEAFF.

This clone showed up just a few times. This chain uses TRBV5-1 with TRBJ2-1; 7 nucleotides match TRBD2. This CDR3 comprises 17 residues. Looked up from germline, CDR1 is SGHRS and CDR2 is YFSETQ. J lost 0 bases, V lost 4 bases, and 10 bases had no gene match. In nucleotides, the CDR3 is TGCGCCAGCAGCGGCCTCACTAGCGTCCCCTCCTACAATGAGCAGTTCTTC. This sequence encodes CASSGLTSVPSYNEQFF.